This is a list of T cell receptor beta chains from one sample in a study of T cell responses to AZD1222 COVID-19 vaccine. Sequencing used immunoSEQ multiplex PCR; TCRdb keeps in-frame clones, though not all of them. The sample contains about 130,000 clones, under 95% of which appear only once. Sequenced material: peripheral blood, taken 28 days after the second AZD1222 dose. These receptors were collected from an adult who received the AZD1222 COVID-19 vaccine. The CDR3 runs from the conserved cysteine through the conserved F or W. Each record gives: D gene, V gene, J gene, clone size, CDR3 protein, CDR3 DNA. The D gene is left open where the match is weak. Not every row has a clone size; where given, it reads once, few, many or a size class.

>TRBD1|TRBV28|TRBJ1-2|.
CASSLPIPGQGAGPYGYTF
TGTGCCAGCAGTTTGCCTATCCCGGGACAGGGGGCCGGCCCCTATGGCTACACCTTC
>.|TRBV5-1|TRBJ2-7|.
CASSSFPQGILYEQYF
TGCGCCAGCAGCTCATTTCCGCAGGGTATCCTCTACGAGCAGTACTTC
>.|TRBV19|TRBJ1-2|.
CATQEQLDYGYTF
TGTGCCACCCAGGAACAGCTCGACTATGGCTACACCTTC
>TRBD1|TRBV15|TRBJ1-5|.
CATSRATGLDDAGNQPQHF
TGTGCCACCAGCAGAGCGACAGGGTTGGACGATGCCGGCAATCAGCCCCAGCATTTT
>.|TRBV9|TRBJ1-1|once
CARGQEAFF
TGTGCCAGGGGACAAGAAGCTTTCTTT
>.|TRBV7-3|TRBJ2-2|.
CASSFNLQAGELFF
TGTGCCAGCAGCTTTAATCTACAGGCCGGGGAGCTGTTTTTT
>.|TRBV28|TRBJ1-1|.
CASSFNPTSAFF
TGTGCCAGCAGTTTTAACCCCACATCCGCTTTCTTT
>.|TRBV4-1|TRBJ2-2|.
CASSQGVLPGHGELFF
TGCGCCAGCAGCCAAGGGGTACTCCCCGGCCACGGGGAGCTGTTTTTT
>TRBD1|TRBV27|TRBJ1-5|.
CASSRTTGLWQPQHF
TGTGCCAGCAGCCGAACGACAGGGTTATGGCAGCCCCAGCATTTT
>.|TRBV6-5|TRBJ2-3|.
CASSQGTISTDTQYF
TGTGCCAGCAGCCAGGGGACAATAAGCACAGATACGCAGTATTTT
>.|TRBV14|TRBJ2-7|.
CASSQGRGEQYF
TGTGCCAGCAGCCAGGGTAGGGGCGAGCAGTACTTC
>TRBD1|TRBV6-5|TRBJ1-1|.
CASSLGQLNTEAFF
TGTGCCAGCAGTTTGGGACAGTTGAACACTGAAGCTTTCTTT
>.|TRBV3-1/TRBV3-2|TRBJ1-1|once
CASSQEEGMNTEAFF
TGTGCCAGCAGCCAAGAAGAGGGCATGAACACTGAAGCTTTCTTT
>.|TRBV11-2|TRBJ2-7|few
CASSSLSGAYEQYF
TGTGCCAGCAGCTCCCTTAGCGGTGCCTACGAGCAGTACTTC
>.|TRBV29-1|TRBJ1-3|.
CSVGQGLHFPGNTIYF
TGCAGCGTTGGGCAGGGACTCCATTTTCCAGGAAACACCATATATTTT
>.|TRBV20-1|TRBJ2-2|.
CSARDPGELFF
TGCAGTGCTAGAGATCCCGGGGAGCTGTTTTTT
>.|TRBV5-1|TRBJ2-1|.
CASSLQGVVNEQFF
TGCGCCAGCAGCTTGCAGGGAGTGGTGAATGAGCAGTTCTTC
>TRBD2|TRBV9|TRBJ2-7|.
CASSGSGRALGSHYEQYF
TGTGCCAGCAGCGGTAGCGGGAGGGCCCTCGGTTCCCACTACGAGCAGTACTTC
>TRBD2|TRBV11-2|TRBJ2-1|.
CASSLGGGYYNEQFF
TGTGCCAGCAGCTTAGGGGGAGGGTATTACAATGAGCAGTTCTTC
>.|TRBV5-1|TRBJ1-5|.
CASSLEAAGPQHF
TGCGCCAGCAGCTTGGAGGCGGCCGGGCCCCAGCATTTT
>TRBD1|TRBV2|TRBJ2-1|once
CASRGTGGREQFF
TGTGCCAGCAGAGGGACAGGGGGCAGGGAGCAGTTCTTC
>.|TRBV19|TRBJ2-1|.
CASSIAAGPYNEQFF
TGTGCCAGTAGTATAGCGGCAGGACCTTACAATGAGCAGTTCTTC
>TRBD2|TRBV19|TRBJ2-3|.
CASIPKGGSTDTQYF
TGTGCCAGTATCCCAAAGGGAGGGAGCACAGATACGCAGTATTTT
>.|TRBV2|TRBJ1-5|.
CASRWEGQPQHF
TGTGCCAGCAGGTGGGAGGGTCAGCCCCAGCATTTT
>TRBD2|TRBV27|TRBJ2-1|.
CASARTSGRDEQFF
TGTGCCAGCGCCAGGACTAGCGGGAGAGATGAGCAGTTCTTC
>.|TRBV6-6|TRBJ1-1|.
CASRPPRTEAFF
TGTGCCAGCAGACCTCCCCGGACTGAAGCTTTCTTT
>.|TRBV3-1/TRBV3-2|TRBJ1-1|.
CASSTPHSGAAEAFF
TGTGCCAGCAGCACACCTCATTCGGGTGCGGCTGAAGCTTTCTTT
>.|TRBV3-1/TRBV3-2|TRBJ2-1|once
CASSQEASYYNEQFF
TGTGCCAGCAGCCAAGAGGCCTCGTATTACAATGAGCAGTTCTTC
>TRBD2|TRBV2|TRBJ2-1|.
CASSEWREGQFF
TGTGCCAGCAGTGAATGGCGGGAGGGTCAGTTCTTC
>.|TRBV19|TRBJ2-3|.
CASRRSGADTQYF
TGTGCCAGCCGTAGGAGCGGCGCAGATACGCAGTATTTT
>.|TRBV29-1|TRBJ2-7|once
CSVSWDPEYEQYF
TGCAGCGTTTCGTGGGACCCAGAATACGAGCAGTACTTC
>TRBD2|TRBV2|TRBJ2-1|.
CASRRQGLAGVWQFF
TGTGCCAGCAGACGCCAGGGACTAGCGGGAGTATGGCAGTTCTTC
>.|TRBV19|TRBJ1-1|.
CASSIQGGNTEAFF
TGTGCCAGTAGTATCCAGGGCGGCAACACTGAAGCTTTCTTT